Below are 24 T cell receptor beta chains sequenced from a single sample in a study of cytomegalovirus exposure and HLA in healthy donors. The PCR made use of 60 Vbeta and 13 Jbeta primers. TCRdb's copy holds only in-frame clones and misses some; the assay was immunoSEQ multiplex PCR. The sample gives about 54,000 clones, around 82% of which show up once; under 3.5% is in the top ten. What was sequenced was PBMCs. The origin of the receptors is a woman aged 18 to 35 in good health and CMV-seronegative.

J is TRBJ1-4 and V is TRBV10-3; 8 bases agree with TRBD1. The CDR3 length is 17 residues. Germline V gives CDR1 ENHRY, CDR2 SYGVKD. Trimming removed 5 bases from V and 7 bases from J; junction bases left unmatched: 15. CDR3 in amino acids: CAISPGGDRGYCEKLFF. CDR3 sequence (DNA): TGTGCCATCAGTCCTGGGGGAGACAGGGGTTATTGTGAAAAACTGTTTTTT.

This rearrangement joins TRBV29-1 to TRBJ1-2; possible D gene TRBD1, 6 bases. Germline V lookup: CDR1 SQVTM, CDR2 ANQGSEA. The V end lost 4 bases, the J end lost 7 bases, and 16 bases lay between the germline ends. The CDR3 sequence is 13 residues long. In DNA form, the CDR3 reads TGCAGCGTTGTACGCACAGGGTCGGCTGGCTACACCTTC. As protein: CSVVRTGSAGYTF.

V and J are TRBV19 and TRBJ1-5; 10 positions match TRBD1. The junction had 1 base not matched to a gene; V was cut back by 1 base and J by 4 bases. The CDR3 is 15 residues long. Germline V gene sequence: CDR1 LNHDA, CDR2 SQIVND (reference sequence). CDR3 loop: CASSIGTGGNQPQHF. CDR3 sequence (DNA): TGTGCCAGTAGTATAGGGACAGGGGGGAATCAGCCCCAGCATTTT.

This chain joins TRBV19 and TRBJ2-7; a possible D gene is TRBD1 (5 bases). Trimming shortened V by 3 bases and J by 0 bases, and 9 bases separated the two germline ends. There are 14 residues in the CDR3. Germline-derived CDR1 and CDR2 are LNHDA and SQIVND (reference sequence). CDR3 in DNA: TGTGCCAGTAGTATTGGCAGGGTCTCCTACGAGCAGTACTTC. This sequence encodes CASSIGRVSYEQYF.

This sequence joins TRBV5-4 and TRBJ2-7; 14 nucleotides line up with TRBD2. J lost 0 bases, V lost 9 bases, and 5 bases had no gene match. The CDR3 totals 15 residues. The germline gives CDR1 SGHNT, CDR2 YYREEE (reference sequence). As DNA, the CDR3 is TGTGCCACGGGACTAGCGGGAGCATTCTCCTACGAGCAGTACTTC. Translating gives CATGLAGAFSYEQYF.

The CDR3 nucleotides are TGTGCCAGCACGCTCCGCGGGGACAGGGTATACGAGCAGTACTTC. Its protein is CASTLRGDRVYEQYF. The chain carries TRBV7-9 and TRBJ2-7; 9 bases line up with TRBD1. After removal of 7 bases from V and 4 bases from J, the junction contained 11 bases not matched to a gene. This CDR3 is built from 15 residues. CDR1 and CDR2 (germline): SEHNR, FQNEAQ (reference sequence).

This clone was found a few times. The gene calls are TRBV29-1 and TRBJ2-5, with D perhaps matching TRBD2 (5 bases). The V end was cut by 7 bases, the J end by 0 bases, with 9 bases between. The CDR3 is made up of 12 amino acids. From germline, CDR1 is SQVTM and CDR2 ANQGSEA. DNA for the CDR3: TGCAGCGGGCAGGAGGACCAAGAGACCCAGTACTTC. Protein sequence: CSGQEDQETQYF.

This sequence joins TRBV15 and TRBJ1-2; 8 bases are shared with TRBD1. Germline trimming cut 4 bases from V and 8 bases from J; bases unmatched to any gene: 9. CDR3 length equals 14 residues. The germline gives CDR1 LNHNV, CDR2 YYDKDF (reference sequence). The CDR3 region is CATSKRQGAPGYTF. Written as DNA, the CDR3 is TGTGCCACCAGCAAGAGGCAGGGGGCGCCCGGCTACACCTTC.

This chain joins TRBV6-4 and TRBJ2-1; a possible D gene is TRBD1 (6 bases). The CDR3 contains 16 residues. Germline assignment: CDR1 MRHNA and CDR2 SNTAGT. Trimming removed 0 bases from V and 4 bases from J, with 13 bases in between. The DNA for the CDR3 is TGTGCCAGCAGTGACTCGGGCAGGGGCGATTACAATGAGCAGTTCTTC. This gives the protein CASSDSGRGDYNEQFF.

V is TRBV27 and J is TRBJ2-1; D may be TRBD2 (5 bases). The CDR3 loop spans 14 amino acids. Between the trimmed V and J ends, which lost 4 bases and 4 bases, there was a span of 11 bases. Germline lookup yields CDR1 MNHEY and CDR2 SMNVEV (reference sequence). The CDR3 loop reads CASSSGLWYNEQFF. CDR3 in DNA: TGTGCCAGCAGTTCGGGGTTGTGGTACAATGAGCAGTTCTTC.

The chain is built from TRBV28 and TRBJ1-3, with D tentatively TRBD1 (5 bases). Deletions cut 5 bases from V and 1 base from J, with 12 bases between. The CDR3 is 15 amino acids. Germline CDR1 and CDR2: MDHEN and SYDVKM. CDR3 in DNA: TGTGCCAGCAGTAAAAAACGGGGGTCTGGAAACACCATATATTTT. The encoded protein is CASSKKRGSGNTIYF.

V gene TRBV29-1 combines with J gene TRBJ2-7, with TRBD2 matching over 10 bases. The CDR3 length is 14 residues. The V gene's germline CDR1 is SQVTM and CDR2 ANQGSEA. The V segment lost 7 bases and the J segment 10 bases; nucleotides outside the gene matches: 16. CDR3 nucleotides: TGCAGCGCCGGGGGCGCGCTAGCGGGAGAAAGACAGTACTTC. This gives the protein CSAGGALAGERQYF.

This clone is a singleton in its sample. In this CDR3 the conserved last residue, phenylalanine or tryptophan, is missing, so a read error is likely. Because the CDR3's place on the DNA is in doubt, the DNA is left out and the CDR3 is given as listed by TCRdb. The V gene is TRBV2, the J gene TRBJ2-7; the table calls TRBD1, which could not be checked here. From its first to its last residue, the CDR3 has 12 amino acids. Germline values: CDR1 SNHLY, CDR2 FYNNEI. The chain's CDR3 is CASSVPGGAHAE.

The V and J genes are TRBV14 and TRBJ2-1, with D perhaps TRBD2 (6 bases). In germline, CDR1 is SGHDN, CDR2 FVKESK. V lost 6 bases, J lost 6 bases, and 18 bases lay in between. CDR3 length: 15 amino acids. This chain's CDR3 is CASSPGPGLTNEQFF. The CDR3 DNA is TGTGCCAGCAGTCCTGGTCCGGGACTCACCAATGAGCAGTTCTTC. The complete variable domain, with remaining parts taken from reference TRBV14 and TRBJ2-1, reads EAGVTQFPSHSVIEKGQTVTLRCDPISGHDNLYWYRRVMGKEIKFLLHFVKESKQDESGMPNNRFLAERTGGTYSTLKVQPAELEDSGVYFCASSPGPGLTNEQFFGPGTRLTVL.

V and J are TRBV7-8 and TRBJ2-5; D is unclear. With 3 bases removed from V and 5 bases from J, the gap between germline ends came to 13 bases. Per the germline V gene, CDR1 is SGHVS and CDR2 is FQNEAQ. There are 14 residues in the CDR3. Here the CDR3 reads CASSFVSVLETQYF. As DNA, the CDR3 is TGTGCCAGCAGCTTTGTTTCCGTGTTGGAGACCCAGTACTTC.

For the CDR3, the DNA is TGTGCCAGCAGCTTCAGAGGGCGCATGAGCACAGATACGCAGTATTTT. It encodes CASSFRGRMSTDTQYF. This chain joins TRBV11-2 and TRBJ2-3; D is possibly TRBD2 (5 bases). The CDR3 consists of 16 residues. Germline V gene data show CDR1 as SGHAT and CDR2 as FQNNGV. Trimming shortened V by 3 bases and J by 0 bases, and 13 bases separated the two germline ends.

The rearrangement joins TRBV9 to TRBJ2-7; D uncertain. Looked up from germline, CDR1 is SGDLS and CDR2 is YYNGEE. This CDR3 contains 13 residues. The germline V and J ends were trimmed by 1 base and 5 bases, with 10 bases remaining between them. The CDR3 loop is CASSVRDNDEQYF. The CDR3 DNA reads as TGTGCCAGCAGCGTAAGAGATAACGACGAGCAGTACTTC.

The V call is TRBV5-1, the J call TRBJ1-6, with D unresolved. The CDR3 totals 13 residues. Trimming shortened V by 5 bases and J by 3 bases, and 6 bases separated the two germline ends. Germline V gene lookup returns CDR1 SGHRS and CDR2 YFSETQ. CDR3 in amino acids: CASRGVYNSPLHF. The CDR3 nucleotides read TGCGCCAGCAGGGGAGTCTATAATTCACCCCTCCACTTT.

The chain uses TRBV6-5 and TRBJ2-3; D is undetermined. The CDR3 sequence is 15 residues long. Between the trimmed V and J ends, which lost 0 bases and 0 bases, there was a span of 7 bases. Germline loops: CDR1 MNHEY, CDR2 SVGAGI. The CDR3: CASSYSAVSTDTQYF. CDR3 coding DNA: TGTGCCAGCAGTTACTCGGCGGTTAGCACAGATACGCAGTATTTT.

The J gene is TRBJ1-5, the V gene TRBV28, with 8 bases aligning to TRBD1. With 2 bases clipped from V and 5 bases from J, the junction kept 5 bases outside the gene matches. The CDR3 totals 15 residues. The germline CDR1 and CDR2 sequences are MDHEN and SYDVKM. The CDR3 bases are TGTGCCAGCAGTTTAGGGGACAGGATCCATCAGCCCCAGCATTTT. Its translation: CASSLGDRIHQPQHF. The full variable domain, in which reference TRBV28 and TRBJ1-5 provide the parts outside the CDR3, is DVKVTQSSRYLVKRTGEKVFLECVQDMDHENMFWYRQDPGLGLRLIYFSYDVKMKEKGDIPEGYSVSREKKERFSLILESASTNQTSMYLCASSLGDRIHQPQHFGDGTRLSIL.

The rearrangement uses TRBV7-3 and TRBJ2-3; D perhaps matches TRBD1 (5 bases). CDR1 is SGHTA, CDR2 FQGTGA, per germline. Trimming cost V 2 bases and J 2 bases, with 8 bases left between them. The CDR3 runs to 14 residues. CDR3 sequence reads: CASSLGAATDTQYF. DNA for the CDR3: TGTGCCAGCAGCTTAGGGGCGGCCACAGATACGCAGTATTTT.

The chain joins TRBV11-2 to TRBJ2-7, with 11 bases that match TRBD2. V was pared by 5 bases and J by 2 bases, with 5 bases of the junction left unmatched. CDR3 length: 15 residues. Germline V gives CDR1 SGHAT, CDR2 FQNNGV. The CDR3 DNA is TGTGCCAGCAGCGATCTAGCGGGAGGCACCTACGAGCAGTACTTC. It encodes CASSDLAGGTYEQYF.

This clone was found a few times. CDR3 region: CASSGGQGATETQYF. In DNA form, the CDR3 reads TGCGCCAGCAGCGGAGGACAGGGGGCGACGGAGACCCAGTACTTC. This chain uses TRBV5-1 with TRBJ2-5; 11 nucleotides agree with TRBD1. The CDR3 is 15 residues long. V was pared by 4 bases and J by 5 bases, with 7 bases of the junction left unmatched. CDR1 is SGHRS and CDR2 is YFSETQ in the germline V gene.

CDR3 in amino acids: CASSFGWGGNTGELFF. CDR3 bases: TGTGCCAGCAGCTTCGGTTGGGGGGGGAACACCGGGGAGCTGTTTTTT. J is TRBJ2-2 and V is TRBV7-3; 7 positions match TRBD2. Losses at the gene ends were 3 bases for V and 1 base for J; bases not matched to a gene: 5. The V gene's germline CDR1 is SGHTA and CDR2 FQGTGA. The CDR3 loop spans 16 amino acids.